These 21 T cell receptor beta chains came from one sample sequenced in a study of cytomegalovirus exposure and HLA in healthy donors. The PCR made use of 60 Vbeta and 13 Jbeta primers. Data came from immunoSEQ multiplex PCR; TCRdb stores just in-frame clones and leaves some out. The data hold 110,000 to 150,000 clones, with 82% observed a single time. The sample was PBMCs. Receptors originate from a male donor in good health and CMV-seronegative.

This clone was counted once. The chain links TRBV7-8 to TRBJ1-5; 8 nucleotides align to TRBD1. The ends lost 4 bases at V and 7 bases at J; junction bases unmatched: 9. The CDR3 contains 15 residues. Germline V gene data show CDR1 as SGHVS and CDR2 as FQNEAQ. The CDR3 spells CASSSEQGVRQPQHF. The CDR3 DNA is TGTGCCAGCAGCTCCGAACAGGGGGTACGACAGCCCCAGCATTTT.

The V and J genes are TRBV28 and TRBJ2-3, with 7 positions matching TRBD1. Germline V lookup: CDR1 MDHEN, CDR2 SYDVKM. With V trimmed by 2 bases and J by 2 bases, 7 bases remained unmatched. This CDR3 has 16 residues. CDR3 loop: CASSLNRGHITDTQYF. The CDR3 DNA reads as TGTGCCAGCAGTTTAAACAGGGGTCATATCACAGATACGCAGTATTTT.

The chain couples TRBV19 to TRBJ2-7; 14 positions agree with TRBD2. The CDR3 contains 14 residues. Germline values: CDR1 LNHDA, CDR2 SQIVND (reference sequence). With V trimmed by 3 bases and J by 6 bases, 1 base remained unmatched. The CDR3 DNA reads TGTGCCAGTAGTATCGGGACTAGCGGGAGCGAGCAGTACTTC. Translation: CASSIGTSGSEQYF.

This clone has more than one count but fewer than ten. The chain recombines TRBV2 with TRBJ2-3, with D possibly matching TRBD2 (6 bases). The CDR3 sequence is 17 residues long. Trimming took 4 bases from V and 3 from J, leaving 20 bases between them. Germline values: CDR1 SNHLY, CDR2 FYNNEI. The CDR3 sequence: CASSGIWAGGRTDTQYF. The CDR3 DNA sequence: TGTGCCAGCAGTGGAATTTGGGCCGGGGGTCGTACAGATACGCAGTATTTT.

The genes are TRBV30 and TRBJ1-4, with TRBD1 matching over 7 bases. CDR3 size: 12 residues. The V gene end was trimmed by 4 bases and the J gene end by 8 bases; junction bases not matched to a gene: 4. The germline CDR1 and CDR2 sequences are GTSNPN and SVGIG (reference sequence). For the CDR3, the DNA is TGTGCCTGGACTACAGGGGTGGAAAAACTGTTTTTT. Translation: CAWTTGVEKLFF.

The gene calls are TRBV30 and TRBJ1-1; TRBD1 agrees at 8 bases. This CDR3 comprises 16 residues. CDR1 is GTSNPN and CDR2 is SVGIG in the germline V gene (reference sequence). The trim removed 0 bases at V and 1 base at J, leaving 7 bases unmatched. The CDR3 coding sequence is TGTGCCTGGAGTGTAAGAACCGGGACAGGGAACACTGAAGCTTTCTTT. Translated: CAWSVRTGTGNTEAFF.

This clone has just one count. The CDR3 DNA is TGTGCCAGCAGCTTAAAATTCGATGAGCAGTTCTTC. It encodes CASSLKFDEQFF. The chain couples TRBV7-9 to TRBJ2-1, with D unresolved. There are 12 residues in the CDR3. V was clipped by 2 bases and J by 8 bases, with 7 bases between them. CDR1 is SEHNR and CDR2 is FQNEAQ in the germline V gene (reference sequence).

The rearrangement links TRBV6-4 to TRBJ2-3; possible D gene TRBD2, 6 bases. Germline V lookup: CDR1 MRHNA, CDR2 SNTAGT. CDR3 length: 15 amino acids. V lost 0 bases and J lost 0, with 7 bases in between. The CDR3: CASSDSGTSTDTQYF. CDR3 coding DNA: TGTGCCAGCAGTGACTCCGGGACTAGCACAGATACGCAGTATTTT.

The chain employs TRBV29-1 and TRBJ2-5; 11 bases match TRBD1. The DNA end lines up better with TRBJ2-7; the J call may be wrong. Germline values: CDR1 SQVTM, CDR2 ANQGSEA. CDR3 length: 13 amino acids. The CDR3 nucleotides are TGCAGCGTGCTCCGGGACAGGGGGTACGAGCAGTACTTC. As protein: CSVLRDRGYEQYF.

V usage is TRBV15 and J usage is TRBJ1-1, with unresolved D. Germline CDR1 and CDR2: LNHNV and YYDKDF (reference sequence). The CDR3 totals 15 residues. The V and J ends lost 1 base and 1 base respectively, with 10 bases between them. CDR3 residues: CATSRARAENTEAFF. As DNA, the CDR3 is TGTGCCACCAGCAGAGCGCGGGCAGAGAACACTGAAGCTTTCTTT.

The rearrangement joins TRBV6-1 to TRBJ2-7; 7 bases agree with TRBD1. The trim removed 6 bases at V and 1 base at J, leaving 12 bases unmatched. CDR1 and CDR2 (germline): MNHNS, SASEGT. The CDR3 is 16 residues long. The CDR3 region has the DNA TGTGCCAGCAGGGAACCGGACCGGGACAGATCCTACGAGCAGTACTTC. Its translation is CASREPDRDRSYEQYF.

This rearrangement joins TRBV6-5 to TRBJ2-1; 8 bases agree with TRBD1. In germline, CDR1 is MNHEY, CDR2 SVGAGI. V was clipped by 5 bases and J by 6 bases; unmatched bases: 6. The CDR3 runs 14 residues. The CDR3 sequence is CASSASTGGNEQFF. Written as DNA, the CDR3 is TGTGCCAGCAGTGCCTCCACAGGGGGCAATGAGCAGTTCTTC.

The rearrangement joins TRBV5-1 to TRBJ2-7, with TRBD1 identical over 7 bases. CDR3 size: 15 residues. Germline V CDR1 and CDR2: SGHRS, YFSETQ. V lost 3 bases, J lost 4 bases, and 10 bases stayed unmatched. CDR3 bases: TGCGCCAGCAGCTCAACGACAGGGACGAGGTACGAGCAGTACTTC. This encodes CASSSTTGTRYEQYF.

The rearrangement uses TRBV28 and TRBJ2-5; 7 nucleotides agree with TRBD2. CDR3 length: 15 amino acids. Germline CDR1 is MDHEN and CDR2 is SYDVKM. Trimming removed 3 bases from V and 2 bases from J; junction bases left unmatched: 6. The CDR3 reads CASSLRGGVQETQYF. As DNA, the CDR3 is TGTGCCAGCAGTTTGAGGGGAGGGGTACAAGAGACCCAGTACTTC. Full variable domain (rest looked up from reference TRBV28 and TRBJ2-5): DVKVTQSSRYLVKRTGEKVFLECVQDMDHENMFWYRQDPGLGLRLIYFSYDVKMKEKGDIPEGYSVSREKKERFSLILESASTNQTSMYLCASSLRGGVQETQYFGPGTRLLVL.

This sequence joins TRBV5-6 and TRBJ2-5; D may be TRBD1 (5 bases). The V end lost 1 base, the J end lost 5 bases, and 18 bases lay between the germline ends. The V gene's germline CDR1 is SGHDT and CDR2 YYEEEE. CDR3 length equals 16 residues. This CDR3 is CASSLMGQRKGETQYF. In DNA, the CDR3 is TGTGCCAGCAGCTTGATGGGGCAGAGGAAAGGGGAGACCCAGTACTTC.

The J gene is TRBJ1-1, the V gene TRBV2, with D tentatively TRBD1 (6 bases). The germline gives CDR1 SNHLY, CDR2 FYNNEI. The V and J ends lost 2 bases and 1 base respectively, with 11 bases between them. The CDR3 spans 15 residues. CDR3 protein: CASSEQGTRNTEAFF. The CDR3, as DNA: TGTGCCAGCAGTGAACAGGGGACCCGGAACACTGAAGCTTTCTTT.

This clone came up once. CDR3 in DNA: TGTGCCAGCAGCCCCGGGAGATACTATGGCTACACCTTC. This encodes CASSPGRYYGYTF. V is TRBV7-2 and J is TRBJ1-2; D uncertain. Germline V gene sequence: CDR1 SGHTA, CDR2 FQGNSA. V gave up 5 bases and J gave up 3 bases, with 10 bases separating them. This CDR3 region has 13 residues. Supplemented by reference TRBV7-2 and TRBJ1-2, the full variable domain reads GAGVSQSPSNKVTEKGKDVELRCDPISGHTALYWYRQSLGQGLEFLIYFQGNSAPDKSGLPSDRFSAERTGGSVSTLTIQRTQQEDSAVYLCASSPGRYYGYTFGSGTRLTVV.

This chain uses TRBV6-5 with TRBJ2-7; 11 nucleotides line up with TRBD1. With V trimmed by 6 bases and J by 3 bases, 7 bases remained unmatched. The CDR3 runs to 15 residues. From germline, CDR1 is MNHEY and CDR2 SVGAGI. The CDR3 sequence is CASRPSGTGGYEQYF. Here the CDR3 DNA reads TGTGCCAGCAGACCTTCCGGGACAGGGGGCTACGAGCAGTACTTC.

The rearrangement joins TRBV9 to TRBJ2-3; 11 bases are shared with TRBD2. The CDR3 sequence is 16 residues long. The junction had 7 bases not matched to a gene; V was cut back by 5 bases and J by 2 bases. CDR1 and CDR2 from the germline V gene are SGDLS and YYNGEE. CDR3 amino acids: CASSGRLAGTTDTQYF. CDR3 DNA sequence: TGTGCCAGCAGTGGACGACTAGCGGGGACCACAGATACGCAGTATTTT.

Notes on this clone: At one end, the junction sequence differs from germline, possibly due to a read error. V usage is TRBV7-9 and J usage is TRBJ2-7, with 8 positions matching TRBD1. Germline values: CDR1 SEHNR, CDR2 FQNEAQ (reference sequence). The CDR3 length is 14 residues. This CDR3 reads CSSSLSGGKYEQYF. CDR3 nucleotides: TGTTCCAGCAGCTTATCAGGGGGCAAGTACGAGCAGTACTTC.

The rearrangement joins TRBV6-5 to TRBJ1-2; D is perhaps TRBD1 (6 bases). The CDR3 covers 15 residues. The V end was cut by 6 bases, the J end by 7 bases, with 21 bases between. Germline CDR1 reads MNHEY; CDR2 reads SVGAGI. CDR3 DNA: TGTGCCAGCAGCCCCCCCTGGAGTGAAGGGGGTGGCTACACCTTC. Residues: CASSPPWSEGGGYTF.